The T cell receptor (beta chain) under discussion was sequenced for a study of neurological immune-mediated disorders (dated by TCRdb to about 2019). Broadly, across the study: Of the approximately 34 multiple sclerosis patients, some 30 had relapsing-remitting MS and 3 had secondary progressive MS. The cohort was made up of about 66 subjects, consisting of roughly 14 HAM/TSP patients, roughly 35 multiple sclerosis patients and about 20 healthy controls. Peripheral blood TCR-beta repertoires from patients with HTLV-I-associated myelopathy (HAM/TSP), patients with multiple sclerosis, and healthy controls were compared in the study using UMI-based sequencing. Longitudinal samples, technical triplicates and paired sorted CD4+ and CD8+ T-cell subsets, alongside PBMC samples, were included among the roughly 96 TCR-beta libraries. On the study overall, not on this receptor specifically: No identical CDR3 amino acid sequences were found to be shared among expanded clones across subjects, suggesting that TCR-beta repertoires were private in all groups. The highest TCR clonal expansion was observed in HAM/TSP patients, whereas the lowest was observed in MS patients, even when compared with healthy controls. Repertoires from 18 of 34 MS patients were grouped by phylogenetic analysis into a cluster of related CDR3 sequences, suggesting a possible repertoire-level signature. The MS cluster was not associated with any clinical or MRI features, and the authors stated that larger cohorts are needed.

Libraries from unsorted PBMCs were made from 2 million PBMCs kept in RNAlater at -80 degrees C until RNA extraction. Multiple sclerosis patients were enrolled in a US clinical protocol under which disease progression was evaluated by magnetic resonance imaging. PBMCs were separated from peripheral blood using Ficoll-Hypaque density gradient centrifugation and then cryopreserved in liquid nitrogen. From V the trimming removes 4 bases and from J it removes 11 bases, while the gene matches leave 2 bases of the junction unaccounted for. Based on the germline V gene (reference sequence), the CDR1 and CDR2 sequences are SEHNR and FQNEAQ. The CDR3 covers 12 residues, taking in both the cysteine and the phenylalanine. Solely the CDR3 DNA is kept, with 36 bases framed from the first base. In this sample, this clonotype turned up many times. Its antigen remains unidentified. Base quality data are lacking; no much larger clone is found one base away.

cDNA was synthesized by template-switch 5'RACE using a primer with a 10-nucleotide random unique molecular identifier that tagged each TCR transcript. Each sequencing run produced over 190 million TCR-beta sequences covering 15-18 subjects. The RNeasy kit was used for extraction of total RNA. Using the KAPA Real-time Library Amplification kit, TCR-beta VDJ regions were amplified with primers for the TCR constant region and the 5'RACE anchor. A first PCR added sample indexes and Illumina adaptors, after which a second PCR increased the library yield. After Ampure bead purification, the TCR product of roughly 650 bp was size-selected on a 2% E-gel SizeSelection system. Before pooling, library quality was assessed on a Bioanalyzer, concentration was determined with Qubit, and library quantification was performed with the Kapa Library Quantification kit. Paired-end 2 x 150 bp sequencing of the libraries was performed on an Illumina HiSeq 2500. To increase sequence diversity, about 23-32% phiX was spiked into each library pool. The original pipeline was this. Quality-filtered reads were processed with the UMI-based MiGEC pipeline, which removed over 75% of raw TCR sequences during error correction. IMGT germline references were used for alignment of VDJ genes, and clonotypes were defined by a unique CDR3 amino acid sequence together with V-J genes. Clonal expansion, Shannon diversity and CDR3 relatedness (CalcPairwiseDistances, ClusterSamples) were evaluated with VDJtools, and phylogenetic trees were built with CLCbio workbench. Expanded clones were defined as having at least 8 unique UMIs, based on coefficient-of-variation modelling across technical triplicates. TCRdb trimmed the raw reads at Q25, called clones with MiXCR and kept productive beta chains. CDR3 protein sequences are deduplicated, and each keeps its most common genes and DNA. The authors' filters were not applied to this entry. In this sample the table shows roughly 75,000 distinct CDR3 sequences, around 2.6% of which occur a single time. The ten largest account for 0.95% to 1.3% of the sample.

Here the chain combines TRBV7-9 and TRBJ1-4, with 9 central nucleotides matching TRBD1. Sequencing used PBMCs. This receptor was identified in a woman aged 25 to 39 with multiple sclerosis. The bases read TGTGCCAGCAGCTCAACAGGGGGCAAACTGTTTTTT. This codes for CASSSTGGKLFF. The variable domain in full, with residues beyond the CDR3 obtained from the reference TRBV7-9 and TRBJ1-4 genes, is DTGVSQNPRHKITKRGQNVTFRCDPISEHNRLYWYRQTLGQGPEFLTYFQNEAQLEKSRLLSDRFSAERPKGSFSTLEIQRTEQGDSAMYLCASSSTGGKLFFGSGTQLSVL.